The clone carrying this TCR beta chain was seen a handful of times. Its matching antigen is unknown. The data belong to a study of beta chain features in type 1 diabetes. General observations from the study: For TCRB rearrangement, an influence of HLA type remained unresolved here. For type 1 diabetes patients, VDJ junctions showed fewer insertions and more deletions.

All of the isolated RNA was reverse transcribed, so expressed TCRB transcripts were sequenced. TCRdb's copy holds only in-frame clones and misses some; the assay was immunoSEQ multiplex PCR. The table includes 200,000 to 300,000 clones, 68% detected once. The CDR3 covers 15 residues. Germline V CDR1 and CDR2: MNHEY, SVGAGI. Deletions cut 0 bases from V and 2 bases from J, with 11 bases between. The source material was naive CD4+ T cells from blood. The receptor's source is a young man in good health. V is TRBV6-5 and J is TRBJ2-7; D uncertain. The CDR3 is CASSYSVGTAYEQYF. The CDR3 coding sequence is TGTGCCAGCAGTTACTCGGTGGGAACAGCCTACGAGCAGTACTTC.